The 20 T cell receptor beta chains given below trace back to one sample, sequenced in a study of blood T cell repertoires in COVID-19. Repertoires were generated with immunoSEQ multiplex PCR, while TCRdb's copy carries only in-frame clones and drops some. Of roughly 30,000 clones listed, 70% to 85% are singletons. Material for sequencing was peripheral blood. The receptors were sampled from a woman aged 80 or over with acute or convalescent COVID-19.

The chain joins TRBV3-1 (or the pseudogene TRBV3-2) to TRBJ2-5, with D unclear. The CDR3 has 16 residues. CDR1 and CDR2 (germline): LGHDT, YNNKEL (reference sequence). V was clipped by 4 bases and J by 5 bases, with 20 bases between them. In nucleotides, the CDR3 is TGTGCCAGCAGCCCCCGCGGCGGTTCCCTTCGGGAGACCCAGTACTTC. Its translation: CASSPRGGSLRETQYF.

The chain joins TRBV2 to TRBJ2-4; the match to TRBD2 covers 14 bases. CDR3 length equals 14 residues. Germline CDR1 is SNHLY and CDR2 is FYNNEI. J lost 13 bases, V lost 6 bases, and 8 bases had no gene match. CDR3 in amino acids: CASRGGTSGGRQYF. The CDR3 nucleotides are TGTGCCAGCAGGGGTGGGACTAGCGGGGGCCGGCAGTACTTC.

V usage is TRBV5-1 and J usage is TRBJ2-2, with D perhaps matching TRBD2 (5 bases). From germline, CDR1 is SGHRS and CDR2 YFSETQ. Trimming took off 9 bases at V and 5 bases at J, with 11 bases between the two ends. There are 12 residues in the CDR3. CDR3 region: CATSPGTGELFF. The CDR3 coding sequence is TGCGCCACATCGCCGGGGACCGGGGAGCTGTTTTTT.

V gene TRBV5-1 combines with J gene TRBJ2-3, with 11 bases aligning to TRBD2. Germline CDR1 SGHRS, CDR2 YFSETQ. Germline trimming cut 3 bases from V and 3 bases from J; bases unmatched to any gene: 3. CDR3 length: 15 amino acids. The CDR3 coding sequence is TGCGCCAGCAGCTCGACTAGCGGGGTTACAGATACGCAGTATTTT. As protein: CASSSTSGVTDTQYF.

The rearrangement joins TRBV2 to TRBJ2-1; TRBD2 agrees at 9 bases. The germline gives CDR1 SNHLY, CDR2 FYNNEI. With V trimmed by 6 bases and J by 3 bases, 9 bases remained unmatched. The CDR3 totals 16 residues. Here the CDR3 reads CASRGSGRDLYNEQFF. The CDR3 coding sequence is TGTGCCAGCAGGGGTAGCGGGAGAGACCTCTACAATGAGCAGTTCTTC.

This chain uses TRBV28 with TRBJ1-6; D call uncertain. In germline, CDR1 is MDHEN, CDR2 SYDVKM. The ends were cut back, 8 bases at V and 0 bases at J, with 5 bases in the middle. The CDR3 spans 13 residues. In DNA, the CDR3 is TGTGCCAGCCTGAGCTCCTATAATTCACCCCTCCACTTT. Amino acids: CASLSSYNSPLHF. Looking up the rest from reference TRBV28 and TRBJ1-6 gives the full variable domain: DVKVTQSSRYLVKRTGEKVFLECVQDMDHENMFWYRQDPGLGLRLIYFSYDVKMKEKGDIPEGYSVSREKKERFSLILESASTNQTSMYLCASLSSYNSPLHFGNGTRLTVT.

This chain joins TRBV11-3 and TRBJ2-2; 11 nucleotides line up with TRBD2. Unmatched junction bases numbered 5, after V lost 6 bases and J lost 2 bases. Germline V gene data show CDR1 as SGHNT and CDR2 as YENEEA. The CDR3 is made up of 16 amino acids. The DNA for the CDR3 is TGTGCCAGCAGTTCTAGCGGGGGGTCCAACACCGGGGAGCTGTTTTTT. Its protein is CASSSSGGSNTGELFF.

V and J are TRBV28 and TRBJ2-5; 8 bases agree with TRBD1. After removal of 3 bases from V and 3 bases from J, the junction contained 3 bases not matched to a gene. The CDR3 contains 14 residues. Germline CDR1 reads MDHEN; CDR2 reads SYDVKM. CDR3 in amino acids: CASSFLDREETQYF. The CDR3 nucleotides read TGTGCCAGCAGTTTTCTGGACAGGGAAGAGACCCAGTACTTC. The whole variable domain, remainder taken from reference TRBV28 and TRBJ2-5, is DVKVTQSSRYLVKRTGEKVFLECVQDMDHENMFWYRQDPGLGLRLIYFSYDVKMKEKGDIPEGYSVSREKKERFSLILESASTNQTSMYLCASSFLDREETQYFGPGTRLLVL.

V gene TRBV18 combines with J gene TRBJ2-5, with 11 bases lining up with TRBD1. V lost 5 bases, J lost 5 bases, and 7 bases stayed unmatched. The CDR3 contains 15 residues. The V gene's germline CDR1 is KGHSH and CDR2 LQKENI. DNA of the CDR3: TGTGCCAGCTCATCGGGGACAGGGGGAGGCGAGACCCAGTACTTC. This codes for CASSSGTGGGETQYF. The complete variable domain, with remaining parts taken from reference TRBV18 and TRBJ2-5, reads NAGVMQNPRHLVRRRGQEARLRCSPMKGHSHVYWYRQLPEEGLKFMVYLQKENIIDESGMPKERFSAEFPKEGPSILRIQQVVRGDSAAYFCASSSGTGGGETQYFGPGTRLLVL.

The J gene is TRBJ2-3, the V gene TRBV5-1; D perhaps matches TRBD1 (5 bases). Germline CDR1 and CDR2: SGHRS and YFSETQ. There are 14 residues in the CDR3. The ends were cut back, 0 bases at V and 4 bases at J, with 9 bases in the middle. CDR3 region: CASSLETEADTQYF. DNA of the CDR3: TGCGCCAGCAGCTTGGAGACAGAAGCAGATACGCAGTATTTT.

The chain carries TRBV28 and TRBJ1-1, with D possibly being TRBD1 (6 bases). The V gene lost 5 bases and the J gene lost 5 bases, with 15 bases spanning the gap. The CDR3 spans 14 residues. Germline assignment: CDR1 MDHEN and CDR2 SYDVKM. The CDR3 DNA is TGTGCCAGCAGTGTGTACAGGGTTCGAACTGAAGCTTTCTTT. Protein sequence: CASSVYRVRTEAFF.

The CDR3 loop reads CSASEDRRLEGSYGYTF. CDR3 DNA sequence: TGCAGTGCTAGTGAGGACAGAAGACTTGAGGGGTCGTATGGCTACACCTTC. The gene calls are TRBV20-1 and TRBJ1-2; the D gene is possibly TRBD1 (6 bases). V lost 3 bases and J lost 5, with 25 bases in between. CDR3 length equals 17 residues. Per the germline V gene, CDR1 is DFQATT and CDR2 is SNEGSKA (reference sequence).

The chain combines TRBV19 with TRBJ1-2; 9 bases align to TRBD1. The CDR3 has 15 amino acids. In germline, CDR1 is LNHDA, CDR2 SQIVND (reference sequence). Germline trimming cut 10 bases from V and 6 bases from J; bases unmatched to any gene: 15. CDR3 sequence reads: CATKSPGTGIDGYTF. The DNA for the CDR3 is TGTGCCACCAAGTCACCCGGGACAGGGATCGATGGCTACACCTTC.

The rearrangement uses TRBV11-3 and TRBJ2-1; maybe TRBD2 (5 bases). Trimming shortened V by 4 bases and J by 5 bases, and 12 bases separated the two germline ends. This CDR3 region has 14 residues. Germline loops: CDR1 SGHNT, CDR2 YENEEA. This chain's CDR3 is CASSSASYHNEQFF. The CDR3 DNA is TGTGCCAGCAGCTCGGCTAGCTATCACAATGAGCAGTTCTTC.

This clone occurred once. The CDR3 here is CASSAGTGFRAGEDTQYF. For the CDR3, the DNA is TGTGCCAGCAGCGCCGGGACAGGGTTCAGGGCAGGGGAAGATACGCAGTATTTT. The chain joins TRBV2 to TRBJ2-3; 9 positions match TRBD1. CDR3 length: 18 amino acids. J lost 5 bases, V lost 6 bases, and 18 bases had no gene match. Germline CDR1 and CDR2: SNHLY and FYNNEI.

This CDR3 is CASSYSSDLAKNIQYF. As DNA, the CDR3 is TGTGCCAGCAGTTACTCGTCAGATCTAGCCAAAAACATTCAGTACTTC. The V call is TRBV6-5, the J call TRBJ2-4; D is uncertain. CDR1 MNHEY and CDR2 SVGAGI come from the germline V gene. V shed 0 bases and J shed 0 bases, with 9 bases lying between them. The CDR3 sequence is 16 residues long.

The V and J genes are TRBV10-2 and TRBJ2-3, with 8 bases that match TRBD2. Germline V CDR1 and CDR2: WSHSY, SAAADI. Trimming removed 7 bases from V and 1 base from J; junction bases left unmatched: 4. The length of the CDR3 is 14 residues. CDR3 region: CASNGRGGTDTQYF. DNA for the CDR3: TGCGCCAGCAACGGGCGGGGGGGCACAGATACGCAGTATTTT.

This clone has just one count. The chain links TRBV4-1 to TRBJ2-3, with 10 bases matching TRBD2. V lost 4 bases, J lost 5 bases, and 9 bases stayed unmatched. Looked up from germline, CDR1 is MGHRA and CDR2 is YSYEKL. The CDR3 runs to 16 residues. The CDR3 protein is CASSPTTSGTRDTQYF. The CDR3, as DNA: TGCGCCAGCAGCCCCACTACTAGCGGGACGAGAGATACGCAGTATTTT.

The chain joins TRBV5-4 to TRBJ2-5, with TRBD1 identical over 9 bases. J gave up 5 bases and V 2 bases, and 4 bases lay outside the gene matches. Germline CDR1 and CDR2: SGHNT and YYREEE (reference sequence). This CDR3 is built from 14 residues. Written as DNA, the CDR3 is TGTGCCAGCAGCTTCAGACAGGGGGGGGAGACCCAGTACTTC. This translates into CASSFRQGGETQYF.

This chain joins TRBV6-5 and TRBJ1-2; D is uncertain. Per the germline V gene, CDR1 is MNHEY and CDR2 is SVGAGI. V lost 2 bases to trimming and J lost 5 bases, with 12 bases between them. The CDR3 extends over 14 amino acids. Written as DNA, the CDR3 is TGTGCCAGCAGTTACCCCGTCTCGGGGTATGGCTACACCTTC. This codes for CASSYPVSGYGYTF.